This T cell receptor beta chain was sequenced for a study of blood T cell repertoires in COVID-19. Study at large: The samples span acute and convalescent COVID-19 from the United States, Italy and Spain. T cells, B-cell-depleted T cells, or PBMCs supplied cDNA or gDNA.

Per germline, CDR1 SGHTA and CDR2 FQGNSA. Losses at the gene ends were 4 bases for V and 4 bases for J; bases not matched to a gene: 16. The CDR3 is made up of 19 amino acids. The protocol was immunoSEQ multiplex PCR, while the TCRdb copy is restricted to in-frame clones and leaves out a portion. The data hold fewer than 300,000 clones, with 80% to 95% observed a single time. The participants were between roughly 18 and 100 years old and came from roughly 24 US areas. Recovered participants had two consecutive negative NP/OP PCR tests, healthcare professional clearance, or symptom resolution. Source material: PBMCs or T cells enriched from blood (not recorded which). V and J are TRBV7-2 and TRBJ2-1, with 10 bases fitting TRBD2. The sequence derives from a woman younger than 45 who had recovered from COVID-19. The chain's CDR3 is CASSSRATSGRTNYNEQFF. In DNA, the CDR3 is TGTGCCAGCAGCTCCAGGGCGACTAGCGGGCGAACCAATTACAATGAGCAGTTCTTC.